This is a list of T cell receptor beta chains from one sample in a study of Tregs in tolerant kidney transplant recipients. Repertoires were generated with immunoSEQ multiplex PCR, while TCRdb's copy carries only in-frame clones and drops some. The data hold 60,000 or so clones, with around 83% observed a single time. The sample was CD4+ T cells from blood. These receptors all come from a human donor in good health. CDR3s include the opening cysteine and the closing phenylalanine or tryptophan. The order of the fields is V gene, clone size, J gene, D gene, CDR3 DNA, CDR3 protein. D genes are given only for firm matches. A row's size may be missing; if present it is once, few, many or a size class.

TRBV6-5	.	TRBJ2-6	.	TGTGCCAGCAGTTACTTAGAATCCAACGTCCTGACTTTC	CASSYLESNVLTF
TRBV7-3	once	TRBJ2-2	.	TGTGCCAGCAGCTTAGGTAGCACCGGGGAGCTGTTTTTT	CASSLGSTGELFF
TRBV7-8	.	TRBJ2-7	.	TGTGCCAGCAGCCCGACCCGATCTACCTACGAGCAGTACTTC	CASSPTRSTYEQYF
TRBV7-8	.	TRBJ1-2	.	TGTGCCAGCAGCTTAGCGTTCCAGGGTACCTATGGCTACACCTTC	CASSLAFQGTYGYTF
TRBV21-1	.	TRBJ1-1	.	TGTGCCAGCAGCCTGAAGGGGTTTGACACTGAAGCTTTCTTT	CASSLKGFDTEAFF
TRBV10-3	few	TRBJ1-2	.	TGTGCCATCAGTGGGGTACAAAACTATGGCTACACCTTC	CAISGVQNYGYTF
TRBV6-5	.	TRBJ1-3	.	TGTGCCAGCAGTTACAGTCCGGGGGTGACTGGAAACACCATATATTTT	CASSYSPGVTGNTIYF
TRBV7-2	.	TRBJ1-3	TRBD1	TGTGCCAGCAGCACAGGGGTTACTGGAAACACCATATATTTT	CASSTGVTGNTIYF
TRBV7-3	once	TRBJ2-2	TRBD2	TGTGCCAACAGCTCTCAAAGCGGGGCCGGGGAGCTGTTTTTT	CANSSQSGAGELFF
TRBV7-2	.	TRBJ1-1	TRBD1	TGTGCCAGCAGCTTGGGACAGGGGGAGACTGAAGCTTTCTTT	CASSLGQGETEAFF